The entry below describes one T cell receptor (beta chain). Its matching antigen is unknown. Time point described: week 35, safety follow-up. Topical imiquimod was applied with each vaccine dose, which held 300 ug of mutant IDH1 20-mer peptide. All eight of the vaccinations patients received fell in weeks 1, 3, 5, 7, 11, 15, 19 and 23. This table comes from immunoSEQ multiplex PCR, and its TCRdb copy is limited to in-frame clones, with some not included. The repertoire holds tens of thousands of clones, with 81% as singletons. This CDR3 spans 15 amino acids. CDR1 is SGDLS and CDR2 is YYNGEE in the germline V gene. Trimming shortened V by 0 bases and J by 2 bases, and 10 bases separated the two germline ends. These data belong to a study of a mutant IDH1 vaccine in newly diagnosed glioma.

This receptor was identified in a man between 35 and 55 years old with glioma. Sequencing was performed on PBMCs, taken from a glioma patient whose treatment included an IDH1 peptide vaccine. The chain is built from TRBV9 and TRBJ2-3; possibly TRBD2 for D (6 bases). CDR3: CASSVDGTSTDTQYF. CDR3 sequence (DNA): TGTGCCAGCAGCGTAGACGGGACTTCCACAGATACGCAGTATTTT.